This is a list of T cell receptor beta chains from one sample in a study of T cells in Graves' hyperthyroidism and ophthalmopathy. TCRdb passed the multiplex PCR reads through MiXCR, listing each CDR3 protein once. The profile shows 700,000 to 850,000 distinct CDR3 sequences, approximately 40% of them singletons. Sequencing was done on a sample of blood. These receptors were collected from a woman aged 40-49 years with Graves' hyperthyroidism. Both conserved end residues are part of each CDR3. A D gene is named only where the DNA matches it firmly. Size values are once, few and many counts, or a class for expanded clones, and some rows have none.

v_gene: TRBV15; j_gene: TRBJ1-2; abundance: NA; d_gene: NA; CDR3nt: TGTGCCACCAGCAGATCGGGGTGGGGGGTCGACTACACCTTC; CDR3aa: CATSRSGWGVDYTF
v_gene: TRBV20-1; j_gene: TRBJ1-3; abundance: NA; d_gene: TRBD1; CDR3nt: TGCAGTGCTAGCCCGGGACAGGGGTATTCTGGAAACACCATATATTTT; CDR3aa: CSASPGQGYSGNTIYF
v_gene: TRBV10-3; j_gene: TRBJ1-1; abundance: few; d_gene: NA; CDR3nt: TGTGCCATCACTCCCCTAGGGAGGGGCACTGAAGCTTTCTTT; CDR3aa: CAITPLGRGTEAFF
v_gene: TRBV7-2; j_gene: TRBJ2-7; abundance: NA; d_gene: TRBD2; CDR3nt: TGCGCCAGCAGCCAACGATGGGGGACTAGCGGGATTTACGAGCAGTACTTC; CDR3aa: CASSQRWGTSGIYEQYF
v_gene: TRBV7-6; j_gene: TRBJ2-5; abundance: NA; d_gene: NA; CDR3nt: TGTGCCAGCAGTTTCCCGAGGATGTTACAAGAGACCCAGTACTTC; CDR3aa: CASSFPRMLQETQYF
v_gene: TRBV4-1; j_gene: TRBJ1-2; abundance: NA; d_gene: TRBD1; CDR3nt: TGCGCCAGCAGCCAAGATCCAGGACAGGGTGTCGGCTACACCTTC; CDR3aa: CASSQDPGQGVGYTF
v_gene: TRBV20-1; j_gene: TRBJ1-1; abundance: many; d_gene: TRBD1; CDR3nt: TGCAGTGCACCCGGGACAGTGAACACTGAAGCTTTCTTT; CDR3aa: CSAPGTVNTEAFF
v_gene: TRBV13; j_gene: TRBJ1-2; abundance: NA; d_gene: NA; CDR3nt: TGTGCCAGCGACGCTACCAACTATGGCTACACCTTC; CDR3aa: CASDATNYGYTF
v_gene: TRBV7-9; j_gene: TRBJ1-1; abundance: NA; d_gene: NA; CDR3nt: NA; CDR3aa: CASSIYLCSVGLGNTEAFF
v_gene: TRBV4-3; j_gene: TRBJ2-7; abundance: NA; d_gene: NA; CDR3nt: TGCGCCAGCAGCCAAGATCGCAGCGGCGCCTACGAGCAGTACTTC; CDR3aa: CASSQDRSGAYEQYF
v_gene: TRBV7-9; j_gene: TRBJ1-6; abundance: many; d_gene: NA; CDR3nt: TGTACCAGCAGCGAACTGGGGGCCCTTAATTCACCCCTCCACTTT; CDR3aa: CTSSELGALNSPLHF
v_gene: TRBV9; j_gene: TRBJ2-5; abundance: many; d_gene: NA; CDR3nt: TGTGCCAGCAGCCCGAGATACAGGGTAACAGAGACCCAGTACTTC; CDR3aa: CASSPRYRVTETQYF
v_gene: TRBV7-3; j_gene: TRBJ1-1; abundance: NA; d_gene: NA; CDR3nt: TGTGCCGGCAGCCTAAGCCCAAACACTGAAGCTTTCTTT; CDR3aa: CAGSLSPNTEAFF
v_gene: TRBV29-1; j_gene: TRBJ1-2; abundance: NA; d_gene: NA; CDR3nt: TGCAGCCTCCGAGGGGGGCGAAACTATGGCTACACCTTC; CDR3aa: CSLRGGRNYGYTF
v_gene: TRBV6-2/TRBV6-3; j_gene: TRBJ1-1; abundance: NA; d_gene: NA; CDR3nt: TGTGCCAGCAGTTCCGTGACCCGAGACACTGAAGCTTTCTTT; CDR3aa: CASSSVTRDTEAFF
v_gene: TRBV5-1; j_gene: TRBJ1-1; abundance: NA; d_gene: NA; CDR3nt: TGCGCCAGCAGCCTACTCACAGTGGGGGACACTGAAGCTTTCTTT; CDR3aa: CASSLLTVGDTEAFF
v_gene: TRBV7-9; j_gene: TRBJ2-7; abundance: NA; d_gene: TRBD2; CDR3nt: TGTGCCAGCAGCAAGGGACTAGCGGGAGGTAACGAGCAGTACTTC; CDR3aa: CASSKGLAGGNEQYF
v_gene: TRBV6-6; j_gene: TRBJ1-5; abundance: many; d_gene: NA; CDR3nt: TGTGCCAGCAGTTACCCGGGCAATCAGCCCCAGCATTTT; CDR3aa: CASSYPGNQPQHF